This T cell receptor (beta chain) was captured in a study of blood T cell repertoires in COVID-19. Study summary: Whether acute or convalescent, the COVID-19 samples came from the United States, Italy and Spain. T cells, B-cell-depleted T cells, or PBMCs provided the cDNA or gDNA that served as material.

As handled by the study authors: How many nucleated cells were present was estimated from reference gene primer amplification. Sequenced by immunoSEQ multiplex PCR; TCRdb stores in-frame clones only, minus some. Clone size and V and J calls were adopted from that table, with D and trimming inferred from the DNA. The data contain some 700,000 clones, 85% to 90% of them singletons. With 3 bases removed from V and 4 bases from J, the gap between germline ends came to 15 bases. The CDR3 is 16 amino acids. Germline CDR1 is LGHDT and CDR2 is YNNKEL (reference sequence). The sample taken for sequencing was peripheral blood. The chain employs TRBV3-1 (or the pseudogene TRBV3-2) and TRBJ1-4; tentatively, D is TRBD1 (5 bases). The receptor's source is a woman younger than 30 with acute or convalescent COVID-19. CDR3: CASSHPREGINEKLFF. CDR3 coding DNA: TGTGCCAGCAGCCACCCGAGGGAGGGGATTAATGAAAAACTGTTTTTT.